The 2 T cell receptor beta chains below were found in one sample sequenced in a study of radiation and T cells in renal cell carcinoma. Regarding time point: baseline pretreatment blood. Treatment given: 15 Gy SBRT to primary tumor, nephrectomy 4 weeks later. Data came from immunoSEQ multiplex PCR; TCRdb stores just in-frame clones and leaves some out. Among 130,000 to 150,000 clones listed, about nine tenths were seen once. Specimen: blood, collected from a patient whose treatment included radiotherapy and nephrectomy. Source of these receptors: a woman in her 70s with renal cell carcinoma.

CDR3 bases: TGTGCCAGCAGTTTATCCGGGATAGGGTACGAGCAGTACTTC. Translated, it gives CASSLSGIGYEQYF. This chain uses TRBV28 with TRBJ2-7, with D possibly matching TRBD2 (5 bases). V shed 1 base and J shed 4 bases, with 11 bases lying between them. The CDR3 totals 14 residues. The germline CDR1 and CDR2 sequences are MDHEN and SYDVKM.

The rearrangement uses TRBV2 and TRBJ2-1, with D possibly matching TRBD1 (6 bases). Trimming removed 8 bases at V and 2 bases at J, with 10 bases between. The CDR3 loop spans 13 amino acids. Germline V gene sequence: CDR1 SNHLY, CDR2 FYNNEI. Here the CDR3 DNA reads TGTGCCAGCGCGGACAGCACCTACAATGAGCAGTTCTTC. This encodes CASADSTYNEQFF.